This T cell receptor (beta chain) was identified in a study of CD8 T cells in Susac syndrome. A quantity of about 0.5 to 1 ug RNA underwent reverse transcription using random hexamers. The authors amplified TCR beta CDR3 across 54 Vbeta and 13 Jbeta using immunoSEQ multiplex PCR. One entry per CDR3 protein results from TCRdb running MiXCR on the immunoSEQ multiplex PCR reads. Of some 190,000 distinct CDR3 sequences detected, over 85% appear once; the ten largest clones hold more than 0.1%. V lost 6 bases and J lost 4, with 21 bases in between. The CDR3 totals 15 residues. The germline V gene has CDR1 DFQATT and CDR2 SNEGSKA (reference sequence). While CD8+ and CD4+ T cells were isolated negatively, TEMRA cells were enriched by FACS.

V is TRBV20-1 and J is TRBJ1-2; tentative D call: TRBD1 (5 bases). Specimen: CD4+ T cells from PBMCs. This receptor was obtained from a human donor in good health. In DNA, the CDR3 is TGCAGTGCGAATGACTATAGGGGACGGCTCTATGGCTACACCTTC. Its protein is CSANDYRGRLYGYTF.